This TCR beta chain was profiled in a study of T cells in Graves' hyperthyroidism and ophthalmopathy. General study results and limits: The model made its ophthalmopathy prediction, and onset followed a median approximately six months later.

Uncontrolled infection, other autoimmune disease, pregnancy or lactation disqualified patients from enrolment. A remark on this clonotype: Its antigen is currently unknown.

TCR beta CDR3 regions were amplified from RNA. An initial round of RT-PCR targeting the TCR CDR3 relied on the HTBI primer set. MiXCR, applied by TCRdb to the multiplex PCR reads, yields one record per CDR3 protein. The sample lists about 520,000 distinct CDR3 sequences; around 22% were seen once. In germline, CDR1 is LNHNV, CDR2 YYDKDF (reference sequence). The V segment lost 1 base and the J segment 4 bases; nucleotides outside the gene matches: 2. The CDR3 is 14 residues long. This receptor was obtained from a woman aged 25 to 39 with Graves' ophthalmopathy. The sequencing sample was made of blood. This chain joins TRBV15 and TRBJ1-2; 8 bases align to TRBD1. The CDR3 DNA is TGTGCCACCAGCAGAGGGACAGGGACCTATGGCTACACCTTC. Translation: CATSRGTGTYGYTF. Full variable domain (outside the CDR3, taken from reference TRBV15 and TRBJ1-2): DAMVIQNPRYQVTQFGKPVTLSCSQTLNHNVMYWYQQKSSQAPKLLFHYYDKDFNNEADTPDNFQSRRPNTSFCFLDIRSPGLGDTAMYLCATSRGTGTYGYTFGSGTRLTVV.